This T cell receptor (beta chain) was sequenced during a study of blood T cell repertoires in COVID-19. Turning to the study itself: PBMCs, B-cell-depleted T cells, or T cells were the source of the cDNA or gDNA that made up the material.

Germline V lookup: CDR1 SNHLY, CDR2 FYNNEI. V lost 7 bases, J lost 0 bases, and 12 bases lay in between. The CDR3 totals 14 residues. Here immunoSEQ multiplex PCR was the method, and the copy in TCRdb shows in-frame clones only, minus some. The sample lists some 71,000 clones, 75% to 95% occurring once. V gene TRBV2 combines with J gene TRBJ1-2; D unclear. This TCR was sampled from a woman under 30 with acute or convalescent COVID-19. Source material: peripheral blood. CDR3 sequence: CASTAVRSNYGYTF. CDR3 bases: TGTGCCAGCACCGCGGTCAGATCTAACTATGGCTACACCTTC.